A single sample is the source of the 23 T cell receptor beta chains below, sequenced in a study of T cell repertoires in cytomegalovirus infection. MiXCR, run by TCRdb on the reads, gives a single entry per CDR3 protein. Among 300,000 or so distinct CDR3 sequences listed, under 30% were seen once. The specimen sequenced was PBMCs. The source of these receptors is a human donor in good health (CMV status not recorded). Some clones in this sample may be carry-over from other donors' samples.

The rearrangement links TRBV6-2 or TRBV6-3 to TRBJ2-7, with D possibly being TRBD1 (6 bases). V shed 5 bases and J shed 2 bases, with 13 bases lying between them. Germline V gene data show CDR1 as MNHEY and CDR2 as SVGEGT. The CDR3 loop spans 14 amino acids. The CDR3 nucleotides are TGTGCCAGCAGTGAGGGGGACCGCGCCTACGAGCAGTACTTC. Encoded protein: CASSEGDRAYEQYF.

The chain couples TRBV5-5 to TRBJ1-1, with D unclear. Trimming shortened V by 0 bases and J by 7 bases, and 7 bases separated the two germline ends. CDR3 length equals 12 residues. CDR1 SGHKS and CDR2 YYEKEE come from the germline V gene (reference sequence). CDR3 nucleotides: TGTGCCAGCAGCTTGGCCAGATTTGAAGCTTTCTTT. It translates to CASSLARFEAFF.

This clonotype was picked up a small number of times. The V gene is TRBV7-3, the J gene TRBJ2-1, with 8 bases matching TRBD2. CDR1 is SGHTA, CDR2 FQGTGA, per germline. V lost 5 bases and J lost 1; bases outside the gene matches: 7. There are 16 residues in the CDR3. The CDR3 DNA sequence: TGTGCCAGCAGCCCCGGACTAGCCGGGTCCTACAATGAGCAGTTCTTC. It specifies CASSPGLAGSYNEQFF.

J is TRBJ1-2 and V is TRBV29-1; TRBD1 might be the D (5 bases). CDR3 length: 12 amino acids. V lost 0 bases and J 6 bases, leaving 8 bases between the germline ends. The germline gives CDR1 SQVTM, CDR2 ANQGSEA. CDR3 nucleotide sequence: TGCAGCGTTGAAGAATGGGGGGATGGCTACACCTTC. Translated, it gives CSVEEWGDGYTF.

The rearrangement links TRBV2 to TRBJ2-1, with TRBD2 matching 12 bases. V dropped 6 bases and J dropped 9; count of bases not matched to a gene: 9. This CDR3 is 15 amino acids long. The germline V gene encodes CDR1 SNHLY and CDR2 FYNNEI. CDR3 loop: CASRRTSGTTIEQFF. CDR3 bases: TGTGCCAGCAGGAGGACTAGCGGGACGACAATTGAGCAGTTCTTC.

This clonotype appeared many times. The rearrangement joins TRBV7-9 to TRBJ2-5, with 9 bases aligning to TRBD2. There are 16 residues in the CDR3. In germline, CDR1 is SEHNR, CDR2 FQNEAQ (reference sequence). Losses at the gene ends were 1 base for V and 2 bases for J; bases not matched to a gene: 5. CDR3 coding DNA: TGTGCCAGCAGCTTAGTTGGGCTAGCGGGGCAAGAGACCCAGTACTTC. Its protein is CASSLVGLAGQETQYF. Full variable domain (remainder filled in from reference TRBV7-9 and TRBJ2-5): DTGVSQNPRHKITKRGQNVTFRCDPISEHNRLYWYRQTLGQGPEFLTYFQNEAQLEKSRLLSDRFSAERPKGSFSTLEIQRTEQGDSAMYLCASSLVGLAGQETQYFGPGTRLLVL.

This rearrangement joins TRBV6-5 to TRBJ1-2; D unresolved. Per the germline V gene, CDR1 is MNHEY and CDR2 is SVGAGI. The CDR3 contains 16 residues. Trimming removed 2 bases at V and 3 bases at J, with 16 bases between. CDR3 amino acids: CASSYGPGSSDYGYTF. CDR3 nucleotides: TGTGCCAGCAGTTACGGACCGGGGAGCTCGGACTATGGCTACACCTTC.

The chain employs TRBV30 and TRBJ2-5; 8 nucleotides agree with TRBD2. This CDR3 region has 15 residues. Unmatched junction bases numbered 8, after V lost 0 bases and J lost 5 bases. The germline gives CDR1 GTSNPN, CDR2 SVGIG (reference sequence). The CDR3 here is CAWSVLAGGGETQYF. CDR3 DNA sequence: TGTGCCTGGAGTGTACTGGCGGGAGGTGGGGAGACCCAGTACTTC.

The sample holds a few counts of this clonotype. J is TRBJ2-7 and V is TRBV7-3; D possibly uses TRBD1 or TRBD2 (6 bases each). CDR3 length equals 16 residues. Trimming left V 5 bases short and J 0 bases short, with 17 bases between. Germline CDR1 reads SGHTA; CDR2 reads FQGTGA. CDR3 residues: CASSPSGGASSYEQYF. DNA of the CDR3: TGTGCCAGCAGCCCCTCCGGGGGCGCATCCTCCTACGAGCAGTACTTC. Looking up the rest from reference TRBV7-3 and TRBJ2-7 gives the full variable domain: GAGVSQTPSNKVTEKGKYVELRCDPISGHTALYWYRQSLGQGPEFLIYFQGTGAADDSGLPNDRFFAVRPEGSVSTLKIQRTERGDSAVYLCASSPSGGASSYEQYFGPGTRLTVT.

Many counts were recorded for this clonotype. The chain carries TRBV24-1 and TRBJ2-3; the match to TRBD1 covers 7 bases. The trim removed 1 base at V and 3 bases at J, leaving 3 bases unmatched. Germline CDR1 and CDR2: KGHDR and SFDVKD. This CDR3 is built from 15 residues. CDR3 in amino acids: CATSDFGRGTDTQYF. The DNA for the CDR3 is TGTGCCACCAGTGATTTTGGCAGGGGGACAGATACGCAGTATTTT.

The gene calls are TRBV3-1 and TRBJ2-5; 8 nucleotides line up with TRBD2. CDR1 LGHDT and CDR2 YNNKEL come from the germline V gene (reference sequence). This CDR3 comprises 17 residues. V lost 2 bases and J lost 5; bases outside the gene matches: 13. CDR3 protein: CASSQRGRSGGSETQYF. CDR3 sequence (DNA): TGTGCCAGCAGCCAAAGGGGCCGGAGCGGGGGAAGTGAGACCCAGTACTTC.

The sample holds a few counts of this clonotype. The chain links TRBV20-1 to TRBJ1-2, with TRBD1 matching 9 bases. This CDR3 spans 14 amino acids. Germline V gives CDR1 DFQATT, CDR2 SNEGSKA (reference sequence). The CDR3 loop is CSALLGTGNYGYTF. In DNA form, the CDR3 reads TGCAGCGCTTTACTCGGGACAGGGAACTATGGCTACACCTTC.

The V gene is TRBV28, the J gene TRBJ2-4, with 9 bases lining up with TRBD2. In germline, CDR1 is MDHEN, CDR2 SYDVKM. V lost 1 base, J lost 0 bases, and 4 bases stayed unmatched. CDR3 length equals 17 residues. The CDR3 sequence: CASSLLGLALAKNIQYF. In DNA, the CDR3 is TGTGCCAGCAGTTTATTAGGACTAGCGTTAGCCAAAAACATTCAGTACTTC.

This sequence joins TRBV11-2 and TRBJ2-7; 9 bases line up with TRBD2. The germline V gene encodes CDR1 SGHAT and CDR2 FQNNGV. V lost 3 bases and J lost 4; bases outside the gene matches: 4. There are 14 residues in the CDR3. CDR3 residues: CASSFSSGEYEQYF. The CDR3 DNA reads as TGTGCCAGCAGCTTCTCTAGCGGGGAATACGAGCAGTACTTC.

This chain uses TRBV20-1 with TRBJ2-2; D is undetermined. This CDR3 is built from 14 residues. Trimming stripped 3 bases from V and 1 base from J, with 9 bases between. The germline V gene has CDR1 DFQATT and CDR2 SNEGSKA (reference sequence). In DNA, the CDR3 is TGCAGTGCTAGGGGCGTCTTGAACACCGGGGAGCTGTTTTTT. Translating it yields CSARGVLNTGELFF.

This clonotype has more than one count but fewer than ten. This chain links TRBV7-8 with TRBJ1-1; D may be TRBD1 (5 bases). Germline V lookup: CDR1 SGHVS, CDR2 FQNEAQ. Trimming removed 1 base at V and 10 bases at J, with 16 bases between. This CDR3 has 14 amino acids. CDR3 sequence (DNA): TGTGCCAGCAGCTTAGTTAGGGGTGCGAAAGCAGCTTTCTTT. Its translation is CASSLVRGAKAAFF.

The table lists this clonotype with a few counts. The chain has TRBV11-2 and TRBJ2-2; 7 bases match TRBD2. V shed 2 bases, J shed 7 bases, and the junction held 10 bases outside the gene matches. Germline CDR1 is SGHAT and CDR2 is FQNNGV. The CDR3 is 16 amino acids. In DNA form, the CDR3 reads TGTGCCAGCAGCTTATTCCTTAGGACTAGAGTCGGGGAGCTGTTTTTT. Translation gives CASSLFLRTRVGELFF.

This clonotype appeared once. This rearrangement joins TRBV11-2 to TRBJ1-4; D perhaps matches TRBD1 (6 bases). Looked up from germline, CDR1 is SGHAT and CDR2 is FQNNGV. This CDR3 contains 14 residues. Trimming left V 5 bases short and J 9 bases short, with 16 bases between. The CDR3 DNA is TGTGCCAGCAGCATACAGGGATGGGCAAAAAAACTGTTTTTT. This sequence encodes CASSIQGWAKKLFF.

In its sample, this clonotype was seen many times. J is TRBJ2-7 and V is TRBV12-3 or TRBV12-4, with D possibly matching TRBD1 (5 bases). The ends were cut back, 5 bases at V and 3 bases at J, with 8 bases in the middle. The CDR3 contains 12 residues. The CDR3 reads CASSTDSYEQYV. The CDR3 DNA reads as TGTGCCAGCAGTACCGACAGCTACGAGCAGTACGTC.

The CDR3 DNA reads as TGTGCCAGCAGCCTAGGACAGTCCGACCAGGGAAAACTGTTTTTT. This sequence encodes CASSLGQSDQGKLFF. V is TRBV7-2 and J is TRBJ1-4, with D possibly TRBD1 on 6 matching bases. Germline CDR1 SGHTA, CDR2 FQGNSA. The CDR3 consists of 15 residues. Trimming stripped 5 bases from V and 10 bases from J, with 20 bases between. The entire variable domain, with the rest obtained from reference TRBV7-2 and TRBJ1-4, is as follows: GAGVSQSPSNKVTEKGKDVELRCDPISGHTALYWYRQSLGQGLEFLIYFQGNSAPDKSGLPSDRFSAERTGGSVSTLTIQRTQQEDSAVYLCASSLGQSDQGKLFFGSGTQLSVL.

This clonotype was seen repeatedly, ten times or more. The chain couples TRBV6-1 to TRBJ2-7; maybe TRBD1 (5 bases). V was cut by 0 bases and J by 5 bases, with 14 bases left in between. In germline, CDR1 is MNHNS, CDR2 SASEGT. The CDR3 contains 15 residues. As DNA, the CDR3 is TGTGCCAGCAGTGAAGCGCTACATAGGGGCCACGAGCAGTACGTC. It translates to CASSEALHRGHEQYV.

The chain uses TRBV27 and TRBJ1-5; weak D call: TRBD1 (5 bases). The CDR3 is made up of 15 amino acids. Germline-derived CDR1 and CDR2 are MNHEY and SMNVEV (reference sequence). V lost 6 bases, J lost 1 base, and 13 bases lay in between. CDR3: CASSRREGSNQPQHF. Here the CDR3 DNA reads TGTGCCAGCAGCCGTAGGGAGGGGAGCAATCAGCCCCAGCATTTT.

V and J are TRBV7-6 and TRBJ2-5; D may be TRBD1 (6 bases). This CDR3 contains 14 residues. The germline V gene encodes CDR1 SGHVS and CDR2 FNYEAQ. V lost 5 bases to trimming and J lost 3 bases, with 13 bases between them. CDR3 nucleotide sequence: TGTGCCAGCAGCACCTATCAGGGGAAAGAGACCCAGTACTTC. Amino acid sequence: CASSTYQGKETQYF.